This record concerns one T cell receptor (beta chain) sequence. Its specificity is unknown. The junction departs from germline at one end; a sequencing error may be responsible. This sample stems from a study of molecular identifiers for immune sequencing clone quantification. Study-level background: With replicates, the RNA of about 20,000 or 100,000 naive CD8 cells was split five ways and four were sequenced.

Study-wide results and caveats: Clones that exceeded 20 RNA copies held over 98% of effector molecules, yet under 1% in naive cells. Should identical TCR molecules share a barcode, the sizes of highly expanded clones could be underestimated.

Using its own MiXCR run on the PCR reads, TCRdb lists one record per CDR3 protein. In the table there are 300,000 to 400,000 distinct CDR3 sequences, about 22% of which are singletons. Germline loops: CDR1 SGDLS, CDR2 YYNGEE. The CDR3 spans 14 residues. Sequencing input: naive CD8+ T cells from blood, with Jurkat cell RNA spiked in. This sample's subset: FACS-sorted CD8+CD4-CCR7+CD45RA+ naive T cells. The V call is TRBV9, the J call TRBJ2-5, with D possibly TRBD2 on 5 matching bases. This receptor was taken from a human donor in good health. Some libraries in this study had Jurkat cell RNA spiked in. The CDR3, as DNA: TGTGCCAGCAGCGTAGCAGGAGGCCAAGCGCCCCCGTCCTTC. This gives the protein CASSVAGGQAPPSF.